The clone carrying this T cell receptor (beta chain) was seen a few times. Germline assignment: CDR1 WNHNN and CDR2 SYGVQD (reference sequence). The CDR3 contains 15 residues. V lost 0 bases to trimming and J lost 6 bases, with 14 bases between them. Isolation of PBMCs gave at least 7 million cells per sample. The data were taken from a study of blood T cells in healthy people across ages. Alongside a J-beta primer mix, a sample-barcoded 5' primer served in a second PCR lasting about 7 to 12 cycles. TCRdb ran MiXCR on the 5' RACE reads and lists one entry per CDR3 protein. The sample carries just under 750,000 distinct CDR3 sequences, about 20% recorded once.

This chain links TRBV10-1 with TRBJ1-2; tentatively, D is TRBD1 (5 bases). The source of this sequence is a man between 65 and 85 years old in good health. The specimen sequenced was blood. The CDR3 sequence is CASSESGQGRDGYTF. For the CDR3, the DNA is TGCGCCAGCAGTGAGTCGGGCCAGGGAAGAGATGGCTACACCTTC.